This T cell receptor (beta chain) is drawn from a study of neoadjuvant anti-PD-1 for oral cavity cancer. Study results and caveats: Higher pretreatment blood Treg/Th17 ratios correlated with higher pretreatment blood and lower post-treatment tumor TCRbeta clonality.

The count of this clone is one. Its antigen is still unknown. CDR1 is SQVTM and CDR2 is ANQGSEA in the germline V gene. V was cut by 4 bases and J by 4 bases, with 13 bases left in between. CDR3 length: 13 amino acids. Method: immunoSEQ multiplex PCR; TCRdb's copy keeps in-frame clones and lacks some. The data contain some 6,900 clones, 70% to 75% of them seen just once; the ten biggest clones take up about 2.9%. The source was PBMCs, collected before nivolumab (anti-PD-1) treatment. This receptor was taken from a person between 40 and 80 years old with oral cavity squamous cell carcinoma. This chain connects TRBV29-1 to TRBJ1-2, with D maybe TRBD1 (6 bases). The CDR3 DNA sequence: TGCAGCGTTGTTAGGGGGAACGGCTATGGCTACACCTTC. It is translated as CSVVRGNGYGYTF.